Presented here are 2 T cell receptor beta chains from one specimen sequenced in a study of blood T cell dynamics during melanoma immunotherapy. Generated by immunoSEQ multiplex PCR, the TCRdb table keeps only in-frame clones and is missing some. The profile covers some 9,100 clones, with around 86% appearing a single time and approximately 0.99% taken by the ten largest. Time point indicated: week 3, after first cycle of checkpoint inhibitor. Sample: blood, taken from a patient treated with checkpoint blockade. Receptor source: a human donor with melanoma.

The chain carries TRBV19 and TRBJ2-3; D is uncertain. The V gene's germline CDR1 is LNHDA and CDR2 SQIVND (reference sequence). This CDR3 is 12 amino acids long. Trimming stripped 6 bases from V and 6 bases from J, with 10 bases between. The CDR3 coding sequence is TGTGCCAGTAGAGACACCTTGGATACGCAGTATTTT. Its protein is CASRDTLDTQYF. The full variable domain, in which reference TRBV19 and TRBJ2-3 provide the parts outside the CDR3, is DGGITQSPKYLFRKEGQNVTLSCEQNLNHDAMYWYRQDPGQGLRLIYYSQIVNDFQKGDIAEGYSVSREKKESFPLTVTSAQKNPTAFYLCASRDTLDTQYFGPGTRLTVL.

The chain is built from TRBV2 and TRBJ2-7, with 12 bases lining up with TRBD1. After removal of 5 bases from V and 5 bases from J, the junction contained 4 bases not matched to a gene. The germline CDR1 and CDR2 sequences are SNHLY and FYNNEI. The length of the CDR3 is 14 residues. In DNA, the CDR3 is TGTGCCAGCAGTAGGGACAGGGGGCGCGACGAGCAGTACTTC. It is translated as CASSRDRGRDEQYF. The full variable domain, in which reference TRBV2 and TRBJ2-7 provide the parts outside the CDR3, is EPEVTQTPSHQVTQMGQEVILRCVPISNHLYFYWYRQILGQKVEFLVSFYNNEISEKSEIFDDQFSVERPDGSNFTLKIRSTKLEDSAMYFCASSRDRGRDEQYFGPGTRLTVT.